The source of this T cell receptor (beta chain) is a study of T-cell reconstitution after alpha-beta-depleted transplantation in children (dated by TCRdb to 2016 to 2017). Regarding the study in general: Using TCR repertoire profiling, the study followed T-cell immune reconstitution in a quantitative way in children after TCRalphabeta/CD19-depleted allogeneic hematopoietic cell transplantation.

The library was produced with PCR. Sequencing relied on an Illumina HiSeq 2500. TCR library preparation used molecular barcoding, with unique molecular identifiers applied to normalize quantification of the TCRbeta repertoire. TCRdb handled the public reads itself, with Q25 trimming in fastp and clone calling in MiXCR, and kept productive beta chains. A single entry per CDR3 protein holds the most common genes and DNA from its merged rows. The sample records some 390,000 distinct CDR3 sequences, roughly 22% of which are singletons. Around 4% of the sample rests with the top ten. As concerns this clonotype: What this receptor recognizes is not known. No quality values exist for individual bases; no much larger clone is one base distant.

CDR1 and CDR2 are drawn from the germline V gene: MDHEN, SYDVKM. V is reduced by 6 bases and J by 6 bases, leaving a spacing of 15 bases between them. Its CDR3 holds 14 amino acids, cysteine through phenylalanine. Solely the CDR3 DNA is kept, with 42 bases framed from the first base. The material was PBMCs from the stem cell graft donor, obtained from the stem cell graft. This receptor chain uses TRBV28 and TRBJ2-1; the D gene lacks a confident call. The receptor was isolated from a human donor who donated a stem cell graft to a child with acute myeloid leukemia. The nucleotides are TGTGCCAGCAGGAGAACCCTACTGGGCAATGAGCAGTTCTTC. It codes for CASRRTLLGNEQFF.